This TCR beta chain came from a study of beta chain features in type 1 diabetes. J was trimmed by 5 bases and V by 5 bases; bases with no gene match: 5. This CDR3 contains 13 residues. Germline CDR1 reads SGHTA; CDR2 reads FQGNSA. Expressed TCRB transcripts were sequenced because the isolated RNA had all been reverse transcribed beforehand. Clones were read by immunoSEQ multiplex PCR, and TCRdb kept only the in-frame ones, dropping some. This sample has 620,000 or so clones, with roughly a sixth found just once. Sequenced: naive CD4+ T cells from blood. The sequence derives from a man aged 18-30 years in good health. V and J are TRBV7-2 and TRBJ2-5, with 7 bases matching TRBD2. The CDR3 coding sequence is TGTGCCAGCAGCCCCGTGGGGGGGGAGACCCAGTACTTC. Protein sequence: CASSPVGGETQYF.